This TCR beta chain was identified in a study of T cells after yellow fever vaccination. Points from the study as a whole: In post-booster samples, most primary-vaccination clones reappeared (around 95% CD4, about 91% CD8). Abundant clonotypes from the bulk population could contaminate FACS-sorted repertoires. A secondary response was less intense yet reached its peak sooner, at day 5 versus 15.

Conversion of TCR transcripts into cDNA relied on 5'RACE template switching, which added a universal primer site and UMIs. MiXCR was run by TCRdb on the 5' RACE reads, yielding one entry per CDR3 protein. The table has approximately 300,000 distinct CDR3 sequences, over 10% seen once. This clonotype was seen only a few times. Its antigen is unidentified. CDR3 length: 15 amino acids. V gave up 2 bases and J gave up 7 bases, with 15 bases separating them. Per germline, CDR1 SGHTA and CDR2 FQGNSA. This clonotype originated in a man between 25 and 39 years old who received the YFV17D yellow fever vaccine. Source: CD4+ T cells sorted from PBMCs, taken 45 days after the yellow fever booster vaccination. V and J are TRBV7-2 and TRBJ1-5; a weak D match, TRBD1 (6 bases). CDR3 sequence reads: CASSLTGNRVQPQHF. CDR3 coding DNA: TGTGCCAGCAGCTTAACAGGAAACAGGGTACAGCCCCAGCATTTT.